This T cell receptor beta chain was profiled in a study of CD8 T cells in Susac syndrome. V dropped 4 bases and J dropped 12; count of bases not matched to a gene: 7. The CDR3 runs to 12 residues. The germline CDR1 and CDR2 sequences are LGHDT and YNNKEL (reference sequence). Roughly 0.45 to 1 ug RNA was reverse transcribed with random hexamers. An immunoSEQ multiplex PCR generated amplified TCR beta CDR3 products spanning 54 Vbeta and 13 Jbeta. TCRdb used MiXCR to reprocess the immunoSEQ multiplex PCR reads, holding one entry per CDR3 protein. The data show 150,000 to 200,000 distinct CDR3 sequences, about 93% seen once.

This clonotype originated in a human donor in good health. Sequenced material: CD4+ T cells from PBMCs. The rearrangement links TRBV3-1 to TRBJ1-1; 8 bases line up with TRBD1. This CDR3 is CASSPQDRASFF. CDR3 nucleotide sequence: TGTGCCAGCAGCCCCCAGGACAGGGCGTCTTTCTTT. Full variable domain (missing parts from reference TRBV3-1 and TRBJ1-1): DTAVSQTPKYLVTQMGNDKSIKCEQNLGHDTMYWYKQDSKKFLKIMFSYNNKELIINETVPNRFSPKSPDKAHLNLHINSLELGDSAVYFCASSPQDRASFFGQGTRLTVV.